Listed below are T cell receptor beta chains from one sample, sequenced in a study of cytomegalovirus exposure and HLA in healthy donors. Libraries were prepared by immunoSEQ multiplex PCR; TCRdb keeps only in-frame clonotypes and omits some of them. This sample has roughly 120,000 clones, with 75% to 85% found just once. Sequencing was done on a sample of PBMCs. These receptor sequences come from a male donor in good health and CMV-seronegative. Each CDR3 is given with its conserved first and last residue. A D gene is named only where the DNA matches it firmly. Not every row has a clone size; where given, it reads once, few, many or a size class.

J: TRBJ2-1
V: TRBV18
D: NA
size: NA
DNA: TGTGCCAGCTCACCACCGTCTCAACACAACTACAATGAGCAGTTCTTC
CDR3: CASSPPSQHNYNEQFF

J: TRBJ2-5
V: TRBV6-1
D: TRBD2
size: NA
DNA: TGTGCCAGCAGTGAATTGGGGGGGAAACAAGAGACCCAGTACTTC
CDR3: CASSELGGKQETQYF

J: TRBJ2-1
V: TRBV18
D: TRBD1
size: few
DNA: TGTGCCAGCTCACCGACAGGGGTTCTTGGGAATGAGCAGTTCTTC
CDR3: CASSPTGVLGNEQFF

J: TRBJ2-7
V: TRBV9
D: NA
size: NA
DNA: TGTGCCAGCAGCCCCGGACTGCCCTACGAGCAGTACTTC
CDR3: CASSPGLPYEQYF

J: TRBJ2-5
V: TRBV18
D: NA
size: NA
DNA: TGTGCCAGCTCAGAGGGAGTCCGAGTCCAAGAGACCCAGTACTTC
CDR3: CASSEGVRVQETQYF

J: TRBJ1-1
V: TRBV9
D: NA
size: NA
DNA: TGTGCCAGCAGCCCCCGCGGGGGGTGGACTGAAGCTTTCTTT
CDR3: CASSPRGGWTEAFF

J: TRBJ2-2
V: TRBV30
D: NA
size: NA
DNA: TGTGCCTGGAGTGGGTGGCTAGCACGCGCCGGGGAGCTGTTTTTT
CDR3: CAWSGWLARAGELFF

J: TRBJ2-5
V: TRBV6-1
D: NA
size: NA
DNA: TGTGCCAGCAGAGAAGACTCCTACCATGAAGAGACCCAGTACTTC
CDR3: CASREDSYHEETQYF

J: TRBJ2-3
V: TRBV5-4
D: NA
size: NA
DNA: TGTGCCAGCAGCGGGGCGGGACGGAACACAGATACGCAGTATTTT
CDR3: CASSGAGRNTDTQYF

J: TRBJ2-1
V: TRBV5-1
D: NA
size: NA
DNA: TGCGCCAGCAGCCCCGAGACTAGTGGTGGTGAGCAGTTCTTC
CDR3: CASSPETSGGEQFF

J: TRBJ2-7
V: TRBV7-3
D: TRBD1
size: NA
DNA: TGTGCCAGCAGCTTAGCGGGCAGGGGGCCGTACGAGCAGTACTTC
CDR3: CASSLAGRGPYEQYF

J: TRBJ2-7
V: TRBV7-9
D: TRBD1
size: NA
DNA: TGTGCCAGCAGCTCAGAGCGACAGGGCCCCCATTCCTACGAGCAGTACTTC
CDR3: CASSSERQGPHSYEQYF

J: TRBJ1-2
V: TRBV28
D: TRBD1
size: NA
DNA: TGTGCCAGCAGTCCCGGGACAGTCATGGTGCATGGCTACACCTTC
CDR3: CASSPGTVMVHGYTF

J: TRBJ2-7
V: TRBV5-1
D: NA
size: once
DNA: TGCGCCAGCAACTTCTGGGGGACAAGCGGGAACTACGAGCAGTACTTC
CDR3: CASNFWGTSGNYEQYF

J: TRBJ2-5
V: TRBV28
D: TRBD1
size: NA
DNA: TGTGCCAGCAGTTTCCCGGACAGGTTTGAGACCCAGTACTTC
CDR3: CASSFPDRFETQYF

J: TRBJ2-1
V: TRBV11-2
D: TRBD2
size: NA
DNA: TGTGCCAGCAGCTTAGATGTGGCGCGGGGGAGCTCCTACAATGAGCAGTTCTTC
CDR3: CASSLDVARGSSYNEQFF

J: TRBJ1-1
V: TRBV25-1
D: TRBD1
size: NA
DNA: TGTGCCAGCAGGGGGACAGGGGGCGCTTCTTTCTTT
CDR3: CASRGTGGASFF

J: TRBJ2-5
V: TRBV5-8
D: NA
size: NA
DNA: TGTGCCAGCACCTTAGGGACTTCTTATCAAGAGACCCAGTACTTC
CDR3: CASTLGTSYQETQYF

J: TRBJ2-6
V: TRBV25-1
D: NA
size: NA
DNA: TGTGCCAGCAGTGTCACAGGAACCCGCTCTGGGGCCAACGTCCTGACTTTC
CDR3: CASSVTGTRSGANVLTF

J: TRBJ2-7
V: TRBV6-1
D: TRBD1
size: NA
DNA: TGTGCCAGCAAGACAGGGGTCTCCGAGCAGTACTTC
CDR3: CASKTGVSEQYF